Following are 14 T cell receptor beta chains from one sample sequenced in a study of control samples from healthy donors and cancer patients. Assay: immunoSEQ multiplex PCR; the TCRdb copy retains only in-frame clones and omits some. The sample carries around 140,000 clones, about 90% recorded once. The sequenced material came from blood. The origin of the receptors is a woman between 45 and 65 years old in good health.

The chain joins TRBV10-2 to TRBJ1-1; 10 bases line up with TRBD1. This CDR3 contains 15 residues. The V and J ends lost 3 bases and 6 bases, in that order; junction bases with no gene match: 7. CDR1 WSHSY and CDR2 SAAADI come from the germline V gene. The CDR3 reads CASSDYRDRGSEAFF. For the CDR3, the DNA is TGCGCCAGCAGTGACTACCGGGACAGGGGCTCTGAAGCTTTCTTT.

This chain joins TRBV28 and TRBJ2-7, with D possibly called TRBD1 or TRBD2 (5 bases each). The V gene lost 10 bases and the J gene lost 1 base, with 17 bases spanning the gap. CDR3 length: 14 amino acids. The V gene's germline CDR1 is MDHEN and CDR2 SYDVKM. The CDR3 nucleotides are TGTGCCACCGTACGGGACCTCCTATCCTACGAGCAGTACTTC. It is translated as CATVRDLLSYEQYF.

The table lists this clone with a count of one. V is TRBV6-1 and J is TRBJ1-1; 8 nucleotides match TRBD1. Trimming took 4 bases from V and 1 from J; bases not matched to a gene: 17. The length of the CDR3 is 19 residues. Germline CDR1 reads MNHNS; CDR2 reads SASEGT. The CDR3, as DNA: TGTGCCAGCAGTGCCTCAAGACAGGGGAGTGGGGTAGGGAACACTGAAGCTTTCTTT. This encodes CASSASRQGSGVGNTEAFF.

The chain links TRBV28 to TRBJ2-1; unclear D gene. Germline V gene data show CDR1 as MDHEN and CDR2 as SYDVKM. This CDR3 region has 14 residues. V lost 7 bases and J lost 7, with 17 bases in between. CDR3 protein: CASIGAPHLNEQFF. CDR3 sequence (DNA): TGTGCCAGCATCGGAGCCCCTCATTTAAATGAGCAGTTCTTC.

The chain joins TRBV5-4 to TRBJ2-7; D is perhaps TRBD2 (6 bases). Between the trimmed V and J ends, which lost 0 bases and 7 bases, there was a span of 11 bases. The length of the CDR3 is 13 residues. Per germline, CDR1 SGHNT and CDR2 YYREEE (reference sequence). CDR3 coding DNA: TGTGCCAGCAGCTTGGTTGGCGGAGGGGAGCAGTACTTC. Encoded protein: CASSLVGGGEQYF.

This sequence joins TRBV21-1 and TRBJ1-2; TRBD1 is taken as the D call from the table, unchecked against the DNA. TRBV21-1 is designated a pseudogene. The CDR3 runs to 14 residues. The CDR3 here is CASPPQGRNYGYTF. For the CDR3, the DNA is TGTGCCAGCCCCCCCCAGGGTCGGAACTATGGCTACACCTTC.

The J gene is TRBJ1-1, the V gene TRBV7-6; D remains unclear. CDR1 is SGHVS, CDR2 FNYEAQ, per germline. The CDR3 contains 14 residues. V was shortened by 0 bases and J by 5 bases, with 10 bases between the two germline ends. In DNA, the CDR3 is TGTGCCAGCAGCTTAGCGTTGAGCGGAACTGAAGCTTTCTTT. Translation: CASSLALSGTEAFF. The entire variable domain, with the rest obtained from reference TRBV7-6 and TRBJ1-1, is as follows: GAGVSQSPRYKVTKRGQDVALRCDPISGHVSLYWYRQALGQGPEFLTYFNYEAQQDKSGLPNDRFSAERPEGSISTLTIQRTEQRDSAMYRCASSLALSGTEAFFGQGTRLTVV.

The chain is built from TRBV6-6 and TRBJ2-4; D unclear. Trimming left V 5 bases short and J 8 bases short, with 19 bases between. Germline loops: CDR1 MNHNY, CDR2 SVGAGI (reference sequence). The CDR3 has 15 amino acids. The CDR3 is CASSPPSGNPDIQYF. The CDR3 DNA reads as TGTGCCAGCAGTCCCCCCTCGGGTAACCCGGACATTCAGTACTTC.

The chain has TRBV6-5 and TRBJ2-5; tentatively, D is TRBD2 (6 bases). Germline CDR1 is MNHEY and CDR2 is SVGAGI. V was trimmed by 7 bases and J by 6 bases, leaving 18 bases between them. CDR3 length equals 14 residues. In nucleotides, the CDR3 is TGTGCCAGCAATCCCTCGGGGGTGAGAAAGACCCAGTACTTC. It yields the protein CASNPSGVRKTQYF.

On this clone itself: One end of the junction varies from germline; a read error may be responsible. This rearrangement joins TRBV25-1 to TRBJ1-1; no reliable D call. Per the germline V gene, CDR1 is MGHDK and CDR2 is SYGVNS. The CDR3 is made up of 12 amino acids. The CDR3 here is CASSRRNSEAFF. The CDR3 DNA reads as TGTGCCAGCAGCAGACGGAACAGTGAAGCTTTCTTT.

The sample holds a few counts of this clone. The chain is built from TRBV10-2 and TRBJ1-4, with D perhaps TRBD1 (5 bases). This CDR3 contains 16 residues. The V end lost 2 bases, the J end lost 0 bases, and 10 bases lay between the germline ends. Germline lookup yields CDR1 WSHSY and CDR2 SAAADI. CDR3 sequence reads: CASSEPSGATNEKLFF. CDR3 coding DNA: TGCGCCAGCAGTGAGCCTTCGGGGGCAACTAATGAAAAACTGTTTTTT.

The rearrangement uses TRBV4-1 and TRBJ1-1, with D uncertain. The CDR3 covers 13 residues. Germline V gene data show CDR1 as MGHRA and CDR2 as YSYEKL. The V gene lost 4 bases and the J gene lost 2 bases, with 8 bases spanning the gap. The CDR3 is CASSPDVNTEAFF. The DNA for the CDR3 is TGCGCCAGCAGCCCCGATGTTAACACTGAAGCTTTCTTT.

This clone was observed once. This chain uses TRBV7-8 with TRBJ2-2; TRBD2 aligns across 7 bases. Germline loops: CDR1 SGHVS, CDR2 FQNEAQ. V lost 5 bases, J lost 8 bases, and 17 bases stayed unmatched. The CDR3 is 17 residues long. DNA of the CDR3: TGTGCCAGCAGCCCCCGCAGCGTCCGGCGGGGGTCAGGGGAGCTGTTTTTT. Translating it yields CASSPRSVRRGSGELFF.

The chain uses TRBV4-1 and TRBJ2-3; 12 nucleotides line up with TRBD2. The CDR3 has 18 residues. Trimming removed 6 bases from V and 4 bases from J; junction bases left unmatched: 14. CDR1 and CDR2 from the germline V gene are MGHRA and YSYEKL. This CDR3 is CASSHNLAGGSRADTQYF. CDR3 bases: TGCGCCAGCAGTCACAATCTAGCGGGGGGGTCAAGGGCAGATACGCAGTATTTT.